The 2 T cell receptor beta chains below all came from one sample that was sequenced in a study of long-term antiretroviral therapy in people with HIV. This was the immunoSEQ v3.0 assay at survey level. The method was immunoSEQ multiplex PCR; TCRdb's version includes in-frame clones alone and lacks a portion of them. This table has roughly 20,000 clones, roughly 78% appearing once. The sample was unsorted PBMCs, taken at the start of antiretroviral therapy, before treatment. The receptor set was obtained from a middle-aged woman with HIV.

The chain combines TRBV7-2 with TRBJ1-3; D is perhaps TRBD1 (5 bases). The CDR3 has 13 residues. Germline V CDR1 and CDR2: SGHTA, FQGNSA. Trimming stripped 8 bases from V and 0 bases from J, with 8 bases between. CDR3 bases: TGTGCCAGCGGGACCTTCTCTGGAAACACCATATATTTT. Its protein product is CASGTFSGNTIYF.

This chain uses TRBV5-8 with TRBJ2-7, with 8 bases fitting TRBD2. Germline CDR1 and CDR2: SGHTS and YDEGEE. The V and J ends lost 2 bases and 7 bases, in that order; junction bases with no gene match: 5. The CDR3 runs 13 residues. This chain's CDR3 is CASSLGGRREQYF. The CDR3 DNA sequence: TGTGCCAGCAGCTTAGGCGGGAGGAGGGAGCAGTACTTC.